The 18 T cell receptor beta chains reported below all come from one sample, sequenced in a study of post-analysis software for immune sequencing data. Points from the study as a whole: The study found TRBV5-6, TRBV5-1 and TRBV20-1 among roughly 5 TRBV segments more frequent in patients than controls.

Unique molecular identifiers were carried by the TCR beta cDNA libraries. MiXCR, applied by TCRdb to the PCR reads, yields one record per CDR3 protein. The sample shows approximately 660,000 distinct CDR3 sequences, 55% to 60% of them seen only once. Antigen specificity for these receptors is unknown. Sequenced input: blood. These receptors all stem from a girl aged 2 to 10 with multiple sclerosis.

The rearrangement joins TRBV5-1 to TRBJ2-1, with 7 positions matching TRBD1. The CDR3 runs 13 residues. In germline, CDR1 is SGHRS, CDR2 YFSETQ. The V gene end was trimmed by 5 bases and the J gene end by 8 bases; junction bases not matched to a gene: 7. CDR3 sequence: CASRATGNDEQFF. The CDR3 nucleotides read TGCGCCAGCAGGGCGACAGGGAACGATGAGCAGTTCTTC. The full variable domain, with the rest looked up from reference TRBV5-1 and TRBJ2-1, is KAGVTQTPRYLIKTRGQQVTLSCSPISGHRSVSWYQQTPGQGLQFLFEYFSETQRNKGNFPGRFSGRQFSNSRSEMNVSTLELGDSALYLCASRATGNDEQFFGPGTRLTVL.

The chain recombines TRBV20-1 with TRBJ2-7, with TRBD2 identical over 8 bases. The germline V gene has CDR1 DFQATT and CDR2 SNEGSKA (reference sequence). The CDR3 contains 16 residues. V lost 0 bases, J lost 0 bases, and 7 bases stayed unmatched. The CDR3 nucleotides are TGCAGTGCTAGAGACTTTAGCGGGACCAGCTCCTACGAGCAGTACTTC. Its protein product is CSARDFSGTSSYEQYF.

Only a few counts were recorded for this clonotype. This chain uses TRBV10-3 with TRBJ1-5, with D unresolved. The length of the CDR3 is 14 residues. In germline, CDR1 is ENHRY, CDR2 SYGVKD. V lost 5 bases and J lost 1, with 9 bases in between. The CDR3: CAISTPGSNQPQHF. DNA of the CDR3: TGTGCCATCAGTACCCCGGGGAGCAATCAGCCCCAGCATTTT.

This sequence joins TRBV6-2 or TRBV6-3 and TRBJ2-7, with 10 bases identical to TRBD1. The V gene end was trimmed by 5 bases and the J gene end by 5 bases; junction bases not matched to a gene: 12. CDR1 is MNHEY, CDR2 SVGEGT, per germline. This CDR3 has 16 amino acids. Here the CDR3 DNA reads TGTGCCAGCAGTAGGGCCCCGGGACAGGGGTTCAACGAGCAGTACTTC. Its protein is CASSRAPGQGFNEQYF.

The chain carries TRBV6-6 and TRBJ2-4; unclear D gene. The CDR3 runs 16 residues. Germline V gene data show CDR1 as MNHNY and CDR2 as SVGAGI (reference sequence). V lost 0 bases and J 1 base, leaving 10 bases between the germline ends. CDR3 amino acids: CASSYSLGDAKNIQYF. The CDR3 DNA reads TGTGCCAGCAGTTACTCACTTGGTGACGCCAAAAACATTCAGTACTTC.

This clonotype has a handful of counts. This chain links TRBV7-2 with TRBJ2-5; D is possibly TRBD1 (6 bases). Germline CDR1 is SGHTA and CDR2 is FQGNSA. V was clipped by 5 bases and J by 2 bases, with 18 bases between them. The CDR3 contains 16 residues. The CDR3 sequence: CASSVVSGAGQETQYF. CDR3 DNA sequence: TGTGCCAGCAGCGTGGTCTCAGGGGCGGGTCAAGAGACCCAGTACTTC.

This clonotype occurred a few times. This chain uses TRBV12-3 or TRBV12-4 with TRBJ1-2; D might be TRBD1 (5 bases). Trimming removed 2 bases at V and 8 bases at J, with 9 bases between. The CDR3 consists of 12 residues. CDR3 protein: CASSLSQGGYTF. The CDR3 region has the DNA TGTGCCAGCAGTTTAAGTCAGGGAGGCTACACCTTC.

This clonotype was recorded once. This sequence joins TRBV10-3 and TRBJ1-3, with 7 bases matching TRBD1. This CDR3 spans 14 amino acids. V lost 6 bases, J lost 4 bases, and 6 bases stayed unmatched. CDR1 is ENHRY and CDR2 is SYGVKD in the germline V gene. CDR3 DNA: TGTGCCATCAGAAAACAGGGGAGCGGAAACACCATATATTTT. Protein sequence: CAIRKQGSGNTIYF.

This clonotype appeared a few times. The gene calls are TRBV29-1 and TRBJ1-1; no definite D call. The CDR3 is 15 residues long. Trimming shortened V by 0 bases and J by 1 base, and 12 bases separated the two germline ends. Germline V CDR1 and CDR2: SQVTM, ANQGSEA. CDR3 DNA: TGCAGCGTTGAAGATCAAATGGGATCGAACACTGAAGCTTTCTTT. Encoded protein: CSVEDQMGSNTEAFF.

This chain joins TRBV11-2 and TRBJ2-7; D unclear. From germline, CDR1 is SGHAT and CDR2 FQNNGV. The CDR3 length is 14 residues. V shed 1 base and J shed 4 bases, with 11 bases lying between them. The chain's CDR3 is CASSLAASAYEQYF. CDR3 nucleotides: TGTGCCAGCAGCTTAGCGGCCAGCGCGTACGAGCAGTACTTC.

This clonotype is a singleton in its sample. This chain joins TRBV7-2 and TRBJ1-2; a possible D gene is TRBD1 (5 bases). V was cut by 1 base and J by 0 bases, with 9 bases left in between. The CDR3 contains 15 residues. CDR1 is SGHTA, CDR2 FQGNSA, per germline. CDR3 sequence: CASSLGGISNYGYTF. The CDR3 DNA sequence: TGTGCCAGCAGCTTAGGGGGCATCTCTAACTATGGCTACACCTTC. The full variable domain, its missing parts supplied by reference TRBV7-2 and TRBJ1-2, is GAGVSQSPSNKVTEKGKDVELRCDPISGHTALYWYRQSLGQGLEFLIYFQGNSAPDKSGLPSDRFSAERTGGSVSTLTIQRTQQEDSAVYLCASSLGGISNYGYTFGSGTRLTVV.

This chain uses TRBV5-6 with TRBJ2-1; no definite D call. CDR1 SGHDT and CDR2 YYEEEE come from the germline V gene. This CDR3 is built from 15 residues. The V and J ends lost 4 bases and 2 bases respectively, with 13 bases between them. CDR3 nucleotides: TGTGCCAGCAGCCTTTGGGGTTACCCCTACAATGAGCAGTTCTTC. Amino acids: CASSLWGYPYNEQFF.

The V gene is TRBV5-1, the J gene TRBJ2-6; D uncertain. The germline CDR1 and CDR2 sequences are SGHRS and YFSETQ. The CDR3 spans 15 residues. V was trimmed by 1 base and J by 2 bases, leaving 7 bases between them. DNA of the CDR3: TGCGCCAGCAGCTTGTCATTTCCTGGGGCCAACGTCCTGACTTTC. As protein: CASSLSFPGANVLTF.

The gene calls are TRBV5-1 and TRBJ2-5; 11 positions agree with TRBD2. The CDR3 is made up of 17 amino acids. Germline V lookup: CDR1 SGHRS, CDR2 YFSETQ. With V trimmed by 3 bases and J by 2 bases, 9 bases remained unmatched. CDR3 amino acids: CASSSTPSGGPQETQYF. In DNA form, the CDR3 reads TGCGCCAGCAGCTCCACGCCTAGCGGGGGGCCTCAAGAGACCCAGTACTTC.

This chain joins TRBV6-4 and TRBJ2-3; the match to TRBD2 covers 7 bases. The germline V gene encodes CDR1 MRHNA and CDR2 SNTAGT. J gave up 4 bases and V 3 bases, and 4 bases lay outside the gene matches. The CDR3 extends over 14 amino acids. CDR3 sequence: CASSEGGSADTQYF. DNA of the CDR3: TGTGCCAGCAGTGAGGGCGGGAGCGCAGATACGCAGTATTTT.

The chain joins TRBV29-1 to TRBJ1-2; tentative D call: TRBD1 (5 bases). Germline V gene lookup returns CDR1 SQVTM and CDR2 ANQGSEA. Trimming cost V 4 bases and J 7 bases, with 10 bases left between them. This CDR3 spans 11 amino acids. CDR3 in amino acids: CSVVLTGGYTF. The CDR3 DNA follows: TGCAGCGTTGTCCTCACAGGTGGCTACACCTTC.

The chain combines TRBV27 with TRBJ2-1; TRBD2 aligns across 11 bases. Germline V gene lookup returns CDR1 MNHEY and CDR2 SMNVEV (reference sequence). The trim removed 8 bases at V and 3 bases at J, leaving 6 bases unmatched. The CDR3 contains 15 residues. The CDR3 sequence is CASARGTSGYNEQFF. The DNA for the CDR3 is TGTGCCAGCGCCCGGGGGACTAGCGGCTACAATGAGCAGTTCTTC.

The CDR3 sequence: CASSEGVTSGELFF. The CDR3 DNA is TGTGCCAGCAGTGAAGGGGTTACCTCCGGGGAGCTGTTTTTT. The chain recombines TRBV6-5 with TRBJ2-2, with D possibly being TRBD1 (5 bases). Germline V gene sequence: CDR1 MNHEY, CDR2 SVGAGI. V was pared by 5 bases and J by 6 bases, with 13 bases between. This CDR3 has 14 amino acids.